Following are 28 T cell receptor beta chains from one sample sequenced in a study of T cell responses to AZD1222 COVID-19 vaccine. The repertoire was sequenced with immunoSEQ multiplex PCR; TCRdb's copy has only in-frame clones and lacks some. The sample includes about 120,000 clones, 93% of them seen just once. The sample in question was peripheral blood, obtained 28 days after the second AZD1222 dose. All receptors come from an adult who received the AZD1222 COVID-19 vaccine.

The chain is built from TRBV2 and TRBJ2-1; D is possibly TRBD1 (5 bases). V lost 4 bases, J lost 8 bases, and 12 bases lay in between. From germline, CDR1 is SNHLY and CDR2 FYNNEI. The CDR3 sequence is 13 residues long. The CDR3 DNA follows: TGTGCCAGCAGTGTGGAACAGGTCTATGAGCAGTTCTTC. Amino acid sequence: CASSVEQVYEQFF.

The J gene is TRBJ1-1, the V gene TRBV7-4; D remains unclear. In germline, CDR1 is SGHVT, CDR2 SQSDAQ. V shed 4 bases and J shed 5 bases, with 11 bases lying between them. This CDR3 contains 13 residues. CDR3 DNA: TGTGCCAGCAGCTCGTTACAGAAGACTGAAGCTTTCTTT. Encoded protein: CASSSLQKTEAFF.

The chain recombines TRBV2 with TRBJ2-5, with D perhaps TRBD1 (7 bases). Germline assignment: CDR1 SNHLY and CDR2 FYNNEI. V lost 2 bases and J 4 bases, leaving 8 bases between the germline ends. This CDR3 contains 13 residues. CDR3 amino acids: CASSEQGGETQYF. The CDR3 coding sequence is TGTGCCAGCAGTGAACAGGGGGGAGAGACCCAGTACTTC. The variable domain in full, completed from reference TRBV2 and TRBJ2-5, reads EPEVTQTPSHQVTQMGQEVILRCVPISNHLYFYWYRQILGQKVEFLVSFYNNEISEKSEIFDDQFSVERPDGSNFTLKIRSTKLEDSAMYFCASSEQGGETQYFGPGTRLLVL.

V is TRBV5-1 and J is TRBJ1-1, with 9 bases fitting TRBD1. J gave up 5 bases and V 2 bases, and 7 bases lay outside the gene matches. Germline CDR1 is SGHRS and CDR2 is YFSETQ. The CDR3 length is 15 residues. The DNA for the CDR3 is TGCGCCAGCAGCTTACGTACAGGGGGCTCGACTGAAGCTTTCTTT. It is translated as CASSLRTGGSTEAFF.

This clone was detected a few times. The chain carries TRBV3-1 (or the pseudogene TRBV3-2) and TRBJ2-5; no definite D call. Trimming shortened V by 1 base and J by 2 bases, and 14 bases separated the two germline ends. Per germline, CDR1 LGHDT and CDR2 YNNKEL (reference sequence). CDR3 length equals 16 residues. The CDR3 DNA reads as TGTGCCAGCAGCCAAGTGCCGGAGATACTTCAAGAGACCCAGTACTTC. Its protein is CASSQVPEILQETQYF.

The chain joins TRBV6-1 to TRBJ2-1; no reliable D call. The germline gives CDR1 MNHNS, CDR2 SASEGT. V was clipped by 1 base and J by 7 bases, with 14 bases between them. The length of the CDR3 is 15 residues. CDR3 sequence (DNA): TGTGCCAGCAGTGAAGTAACGATCCGAAGGAATGAGCAGTTCTTC. Translation gives CASSEVTIRRNEQFF.

This sequence joins TRBV19 and TRBJ2-5; the match to TRBD2 covers 12 bases. Looked up from germline, CDR1 is LNHDA and CDR2 is SQIVND (reference sequence). Trimming removed 5 bases from V and 5 bases from J; junction bases left unmatched: 12. This CDR3 has 17 amino acids. The CDR3 DNA follows: TGTGCCAGTAGTTCCCGGACTAGCGGGATCCAGGGTGAGACCCAGTACTTC. Translation: CASSSRTSGIQGETQYF.

The genes are TRBV5-4 and TRBJ2-1, with D tentatively TRBD1 or TRBD2 (7 bases each). There are 15 residues in the CDR3. The germline CDR1 and CDR2 sequences are SGHNT and YYREEE (reference sequence). The germline V and J ends were trimmed by 5 bases and 7 bases, with 19 bases remaining between them. CDR3 sequence reads: CASSQGGGGSNEQFF. Written as DNA, the CDR3 is TGTGCCAGCAGTCAGGGGGGCGGGGGTTCAAATGAGCAGTTCTTC.

The rearrangement links TRBV9 to TRBJ2-3; a possible D gene is TRBD2 (5 bases). Germline CDR1 SGDLS, CDR2 YYNGEE. The CDR3 is made up of 14 amino acids. V was shortened by 2 bases and J by 6 bases, with 13 bases between the two germline ends. CDR3 sequence (DNA): TGTGCCAGCAGCGTGAGCGGAAAACCGGATACGCAGTATTTT. It translates to CASSVSGKPDTQYF.

V gene TRBV7-2 combines with J gene TRBJ2-1, with D possibly matching TRBD1 (5 bases). From germline, CDR1 is SGHTA and CDR2 FQGNSA. Trimming took off 3 bases at V and 8 bases at J, with 11 bases between the two ends. The CDR3 is 13 residues long. The chain's CDR3 is CASSLIRADEQFF. As DNA, the CDR3 is TGTGCCAGCAGCTTGATCAGGGCCGATGAGCAGTTCTTC.

This chain joins TRBV7-9 and TRBJ2-2; D gene unclear. V lost 0 bases and J lost 0, with 8 bases in between. This CDR3 comprises 16 residues. Germline loops: CDR1 SEHNR, CDR2 FQNEAQ (reference sequence). The CDR3 spells CASSLARQTNTGELFF. Here the CDR3 DNA reads TGTGCCAGCAGCTTAGCCCGTCAGACGAACACCGGGGAGCTGTTTTTT.

The chain links TRBV6-5 to TRBJ1-2; D is perhaps TRBD1 (6 bases). CDR1 and CDR2 (germline): MNHEY, SVGAGI. V lost 5 bases and J lost 0, with 13 bases in between. The CDR3 is 15 amino acids. CDR3 in amino acids: CASSTYRETNYGYTF. DNA for the CDR3: TGTGCCAGCAGTACCTACAGGGAAACTAACTATGGCTACACCTTC.

This chain uses TRBV5-1 with TRBJ2-1; no clear D. The CDR3 length is 12 residues. Germline assignment: CDR1 SGHRS and CDR2 YFSETQ. The ends were cut back, 3 bases at V and 8 bases at J, with 9 bases in the middle. The DNA for the CDR3 is TGCGCCAGCAGCTCTAACATCGATGAGCAGTTCTTC. Protein sequence: CASSSNIDEQFF.

The gene calls are TRBV5-1 and TRBJ1-2; 7 bases fit TRBD1. Germline V gives CDR1 SGHRS, CDR2 YFSETQ. The CDR3 totals 14 residues. J gave up 7 bases and V 4 bases, and 10 bases lay outside the gene matches. CDR3 sequence reads: CASSLVGQPLGYTF. CDR3 in DNA: TGCGCCAGCAGCCTGGTGGGACAGCCTCTTGGCTACACCTTC.

The genes are TRBV9 and TRBJ1-3, with D possibly being TRBD1 (5 bases). In germline, CDR1 is SGDLS, CDR2 YYNGEE. V lost 6 bases and J 2 bases, leaving 15 bases between the germline ends. The CDR3 length is 15 residues. CDR3 sequence reads: CASTLSGGAGNTIYF. CDR3 DNA sequence: TGTGCCAGCACCCTAAGCGGGGGGGCTGGAAACACCATATATTTT.

This chain links TRBV5-1 with TRBJ2-1, with a weak D call TRBD1 (6 bases). The CDR3 contains 13 residues. CDR1 is SGHRS, CDR2 YFSETQ, per germline. V dropped 0 bases and J dropped 7 bases, with 8 bases sitting between them. This CDR3 is CASSLDRANEQFF. The CDR3 DNA follows: TGCGCCAGCAGCTTGGACAGGGCAAATGAGCAGTTCTTC.

The rearrangement links TRBV19 to TRBJ1-5; D is unresolved. Per germline, CDR1 LNHDA and CDR2 SQIVND (reference sequence). The V gene lost 1 base and the J gene lost 2 bases, with 15 bases spanning the gap. CDR3 length equals 17 residues. The DNA for the CDR3 is TGTGCCAGTAGTATAGTCGGCAGGCCCTTAGGCAATCAGCCCCAGCATTTT. Translating gives CASSIVGRPLGNQPQHF.

The V call is TRBV9, the J call TRBJ2-2; tentative D call: TRBD1 (5 bases). The CDR3 spans 15 residues. The V gene lost 0 bases and the J gene lost 4 bases, with 10 bases spanning the gap. Germline V gene lookup returns CDR1 SGDLS and CDR2 YYNGEE. For the CDR3, the DNA is TGTGCCAGCAGCGTAGCGCAGGGCTCCACCGGGGAGCTGTTTTTT. It is translated as CASSVAQGSTGELFF.

The chain joins TRBV18 to TRBJ1-2; unclear D gene. V was pared by 0 bases and J by 3 bases, with 8 bases between. CDR1 KGHSH and CDR2 LQKENI come from the germline V gene. CDR3 length: 14 amino acids. The CDR3 region has the DNA TGTGCCAGCTCACCACCTAACAGCGACTATGGCTACACCTTC. Its protein is CASSPPNSDYGYTF.

V is TRBV4-1 and J is TRBJ1-6; 8 nucleotides line up with TRBD1. The CDR3 length is 14 residues. CDR1 is MGHRA and CDR2 is YSYEKL in the germline V gene. Trimming removed 4 bases from V and 7 bases from J; junction bases left unmatched: 3. The CDR3 DNA reads TGCGCCAGCAGCCGTGACAGGGGAAATTCACCCCTCCACTTT. Protein sequence: CASSRDRGNSPLHF.

CDR3 nucleotide sequence: TGTGCCAGCAGGGGTCGTCAGGGAGGGGCGGCCGGGGAGCTGTTTTTT. Translated: CASRGRQGGAAGELFF. The genes are TRBV27 and TRBJ2-2, with TRBD2 matching over 7 bases. Trimming at V came to 6 bases and at J to 6 bases, leaving 13 bases not matched to a gene. CDR1 and CDR2 (germline): MNHEY, SMNVEV (reference sequence). This CDR3 is built from 16 residues.

V usage is TRBV21-1 and J usage is TRBJ1-5. TRBV21-1 is a pseudogene. The CDR3 runs to 15 residues. This chain's CDR3 is CASSILGRVGQPQHF. The CDR3 DNA follows: TGTGCCAGCAGCATCCTGGGGCGGGTAGGTCAGCCCCAGCATTTT.

The rearrangement joins TRBV9 to TRBJ1-5; D is ambiguous. The CDR3 sequence is 12 residues long. Trimming took off 2 bases at V and 7 bases at J, with 7 bases between the two ends. Germline loops: CDR1 SGDLS, CDR2 YYNGEE. The CDR3 DNA is TGTGCCAGCAGCGTTTTGAGACAGCCCCAGCATTTT. Translation gives CASSVLRQPQHF.

The CDR3 spells CASSPPLRGGGEQYF. The DNA of the CDR3 is TGTGCCAGCTCACCCCCATTGCGGGGAGGAGGAGAGCAGTACTTC. This chain links TRBV18 with TRBJ2-7; D may be TRBD2 (6 bases). V was pared by 3 bases and J by 7 bases, with 19 bases between. The CDR3 is 15 residues long. CDR1 and CDR2 from the germline V gene are KGHSH and LQKENI.

The chain links TRBV27 to TRBJ1-4; no firm D call. Germline CDR1 MNHEY, CDR2 SMNVEV (reference sequence). The V gene lost 5 bases and the J gene lost 5 bases, with 9 bases spanning the gap. CDR3 size: 13 residues. CDR3 coding DNA: TGTGCCAGCAGTACGAGACGAAATGAAAAACTGTTTTTT. Translation: CASSTRRNEKLFF.

This clone has just one count. The CDR3 loop is CASSQESEWDTQYF. The CDR3 DNA follows: TGCGCCAGCAGCCAAGAGAGTGAATGGGATACGCAGTATTTT. The chain combines TRBV4-1 with TRBJ2-3; no clear D. This CDR3 has 14 amino acids. The germline V and J ends were trimmed by 0 bases and 6 bases, with 10 bases remaining between them. Germline V lookup: CDR1 MGHRA, CDR2 YSYEKL.

The gene calls are TRBV21-1 and TRBJ1-2. TRBV21-1 is classified as a pseudogene. The CDR3 sequence is 13 residues long. CDR3 in DNA: TGTGCCAGCAGCAAGAAGGGTTGTGATGGCTACACCTTC. Translating it yields CASSKKGCDGYTF.

The chain joins TRBV3-1 (or the pseudogene TRBV3-2) to TRBJ1-5, with a possible D match to TRBD1 (5 bases). CDR3 length: 15 residues. Per the germline V gene, CDR1 is LGHDT and CDR2 is YNNKEL (reference sequence). Trimming removed 2 bases at V and 7 bases at J, with 15 bases between. The CDR3 loop is CASSQSGGQAQPQHF. Here the CDR3 DNA reads TGTGCCAGCAGCCAATCCGGGGGTCAGGCGCAGCCCCAGCATTTT.